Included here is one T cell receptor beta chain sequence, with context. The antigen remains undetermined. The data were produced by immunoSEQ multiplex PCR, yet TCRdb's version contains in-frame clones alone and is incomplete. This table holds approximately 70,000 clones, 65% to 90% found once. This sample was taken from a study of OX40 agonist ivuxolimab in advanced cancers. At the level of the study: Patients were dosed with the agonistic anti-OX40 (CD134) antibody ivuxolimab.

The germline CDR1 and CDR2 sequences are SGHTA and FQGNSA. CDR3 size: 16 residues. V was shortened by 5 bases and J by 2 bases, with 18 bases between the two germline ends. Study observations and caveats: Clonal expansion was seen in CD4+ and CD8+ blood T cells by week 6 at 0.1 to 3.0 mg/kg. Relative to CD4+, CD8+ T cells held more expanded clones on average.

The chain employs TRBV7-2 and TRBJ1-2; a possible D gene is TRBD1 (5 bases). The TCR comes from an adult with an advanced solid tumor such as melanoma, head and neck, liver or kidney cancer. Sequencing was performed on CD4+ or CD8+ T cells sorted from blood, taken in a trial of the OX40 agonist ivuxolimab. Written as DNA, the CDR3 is TGTGCCAGCAGCGCGGACGGGACGAGGACGAACTATGGCTACACCTTC. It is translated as CASSADGTRTNYGYTF.